These 20 T cell receptor beta chains were sequenced from one sample in a study of identical twins. Via MiXCR, TCRdb re-called the 5' RACE reads, giving one row per CDR3 protein. The table has some 790,000 distinct CDR3 sequences, 15% to 20% seen once; the top ten hold about an eighth. The same sample was also studied in work on T cells expressing NK-cell markers.

The sequenced sample was PBMCs. The receptors were gathered from a woman younger than 30 in good health.

This clonotype was observed a handful of times. V gene TRBV29-1 combines with J gene TRBJ2-7; 8 nucleotides agree with TRBD1. V shed 0 bases, J shed 4 bases, and the junction held 14 bases outside the gene matches. The germline CDR1 and CDR2 sequences are SQVTM and ANQGSEA. CDR3 length: 17 residues. The CDR3 coding sequence is TGCAGCGTTGAAGATCATAGCTCGGTGACAGGGGATTACGAGCAGTACTTC. Translation gives CSVEDHSSVTGDYEQYF.

The CDR3 here is CASSLSKRGISSYNSPLHF. CDR3 nucleotide sequence: TGTGCCAGCAGTTTATCAAAGAGGGGCATTAGCTCCTATAATTCACCCCTCCACTTT. The chain joins TRBV27 to TRBJ1-6, with D perhaps TRBD1 (5 bases). The CDR3 sequence is 19 residues long. The V gene's germline CDR1 is MNHEY and CDR2 SMNVEV (reference sequence). Trimming took off 0 bases at V and 0 bases at J, with 15 bases between the two ends.

This clonotype appeared a few times. V is TRBV5-1 and J is TRBJ2-5, with TRBD1 identical over 7 bases. The CDR3 length is 15 residues. V gave up 0 bases and J gave up 2 bases; unmatched junction bases: 4. Germline CDR1 reads SGHRS; CDR2 reads YFSETQ. CDR3 loop: CASSLAGTEQETQYF. In nucleotides, the CDR3 is TGCGCCAGCAGCTTGGCAGGGACAGAACAAGAGACCCAGTACTTC.

The gene calls are TRBV6-1 and TRBJ2-7; the match to TRBD2 covers 11 bases. The CDR3 length is 15 residues. CDR1 MNHNS and CDR2 SASEGT come from the germline V gene. The junction had 5 bases not matched to a gene; V was cut back by 6 bases and J by 1 base. For the CDR3, the DNA is TGTGCCAGCAGACTGGGACTAGCGGCGTCCTACGAGCAGTACTTC. Its protein product is CASRLGLAASYEQYF.

The V and J genes are TRBV10-3 and TRBJ2-1; 7 nucleotides line up with TRBD1. Germline V lookup: CDR1 ENHRY, CDR2 SYGVKD. V shed 8 bases, J shed 8 bases, and the junction held 9 bases outside the gene matches. This CDR3 is built from 13 residues. As DNA, the CDR3 is TGTGCCATCGGGGGCGTACAGGGGTATGAGCAGTTCTTC. It is translated as CAIGGVQGYEQFF.

The chain uses TRBV18 and TRBJ1-1; D not certain. Trimming stripped 6 bases from V and 1 base from J, with 18 bases between. Germline assignment: CDR1 KGHSH and CDR2 LQKENI. The CDR3 is made up of 16 amino acids. The CDR3 reads CASSPQLLLRNTEAFF. CDR3 DNA: TGTGCCAGCTCCCCGCAACTCCTTTTACGGAACACTGAAGCTTTCTTT.

The chain joins TRBV5-8 to TRBJ2-7; D gene ambiguous. The CDR3 length is 15 residues. Germline V gene lookup returns CDR1 SGHTS and CDR2 YDEGEE. The V and J ends lost 1 base and 3 bases respectively, with 14 bases between them. In DNA, the CDR3 is TGTGCCAGCAGCTTGCCAAGGTCAGGATTCTACGAGCAGTACTTC. This gives the protein CASSLPRSGFYEQYF.

This sequence joins TRBV15 and TRBJ2-2, with 8 nucleotides matching TRBD2. This CDR3 has 15 amino acids. Germline assignment: CDR1 LNHNV and CDR2 YYDKDF (reference sequence). J was trimmed by 6 bases and V by 8 bases; bases with no gene match: 11. The CDR3 nucleotides read TGTGCCACCGGAGGAGCGGGAGTATTTTCCGGGGAGCTGTTTTTT. It codes for CATGGAGVFSGELFF.

The chain couples TRBV7-9 to TRBJ2-3; D is unresolved. CDR1 is SEHNR and CDR2 is FQNEAQ in the germline V gene (reference sequence). V lost 3 bases and J lost 0, with 7 bases in between. This CDR3 spans 14 amino acids. The CDR3 nucleotides read TGTGCCAGCAGCTTCGGTACTAGCACAGATACGCAGTATTTT. This encodes CASSFGTSTDTQYF.

This chain connects TRBV15 to TRBJ2-5; the D is unclear. Trimming removed 1 base from V and 5 bases from J, with 8 bases in between. The germline V gene has CDR1 LNHNV and CDR2 YYDKDF (reference sequence). The CDR3 is 13 amino acids. The CDR3 reads CATSRGTWETQYF. The CDR3, as DNA: TGTGCCACCAGCAGAGGGACGTGGGAGACCCAGTACTTC.

This clonotype was counted only a few times. The J gene is TRBJ2-3, the V gene TRBV12-3 or TRBV12-4, with D maybe TRBD1 (5 bases). The CDR3 covers 17 residues. V was pared by 8 bases and J by 1 base, with 22 bases between. The chain's CDR3 is CASSSLARGFRTDTQYF. The CDR3 coding sequence is TGTGCCAGCTCCTCCCTGGCTAGGGGCTTCCGCACAGATACGCAGTATTTT.

This clonotype was counted a few times. The rearrangement uses TRBV6-5 and TRBJ2-7; 11 bases are a match to TRBD2. Germline trimming cut 0 bases from V and 3 bases from J; bases unmatched to any gene: 1. The V gene's germline CDR1 is MNHEY and CDR2 SVGAGI. This CDR3 is 15 amino acids long. CDR3 in amino acids: CASSYSLAGDYEQYF. The CDR3, as DNA: TGTGCCAGCAGTTACTCACTAGCGGGAGACTACGAGCAGTACTTC.

This clonotype was observed many times. This rearrangement joins TRBV10-2 to TRBJ2-1; 12 nucleotides align to TRBD2. Germline assignment: CDR1 WSHSY and CDR2 SAAADI. The CDR3 has 14 amino acids. Trimming at V came to 6 bases and at J to 7 bases, leaving 4 bases not matched to a gene. CDR3 bases: TGCGCCAGCAGGCGACTAGCGGGAGCGAATGAGCAGTTCTTC. It is translated as CASRRLAGANEQFF.

V usage is TRBV12-3 or TRBV12-4 and J usage is TRBJ2-7; 8 bases map to TRBD1. V was pared by 5 bases and J by 3 bases, with 9 bases of the junction left unmatched. CDR3 size: 15 residues. As DNA, the CDR3 is TGTGCCAGCAGTGGATCAGGGACAGGCGTCTACGAGCAGTACTTC. It yields the protein CASSGSGTGVYEQYF.

This chain connects TRBV7-8 to TRBJ2-3; 12 nucleotides agree with TRBD2. The ends lost 5 bases at V and 4 bases at J; junction bases unmatched: 7. Germline lookup yields CDR1 SGHVS and CDR2 FQNEAQ. The CDR3 sequence is 16 residues long. CDR3 amino acids: CASSPQTSGSADTQYF. Here the CDR3 DNA reads TGTGCCAGCAGCCCCCAGACTAGCGGGAGTGCAGATACGCAGTATTTT.

In its sample, this clonotype was seen a few times. The V gene is TRBV15, the J gene TRBJ1-2, with D unresolved. V was cut by 1 base and J by 7 bases, with 22 bases left in between. Germline CDR1 reads LNHNV; CDR2 reads YYDKDF (reference sequence). The CDR3 sequence is 17 residues long. Here the CDR3 reads CATSRARSLTWDAGYTF. The CDR3 DNA reads TGTGCCACCAGCAGAGCGAGGAGTCTAACGTGGGATGCTGGCTACACCTTC.

In the case of this clonotype: Since a much larger clone is just one base distant, this may be a read error. The rearrangement joins TRBV7-3 to TRBJ2-3; no firm D call. The germline gives CDR1 SGHTA, CDR2 FQGTGA. Trimming cost V 2 bases and J 2 bases, with 8 bases left between them. The CDR3 covers 14 residues. This CDR3 reads CASSLGSTTDTQYF. The CDR3 region has the DNA TGTGCCAGCAGCTTAGGGTCTACCACAGATACGCAGTATTTT.

This chain links TRBV7-9 with TRBJ1-1; no reliable D call. There are 11 residues in the CDR3. Germline V gene lookup returns CDR1 SEHNR and CDR2 FQNEAQ (reference sequence). The V end lost 7 bases, the J end lost 8 bases, and 11 bases lay between the germline ends. CDR3 bases: TGTGCCAGCACCCCAGGTTTGGAAGCTTTCTTT. Translated: CASTPGLEAFF. Full variable domain (missing parts from reference TRBV7-9 and TRBJ1-1): DTGVSQNPRHKITKRGQNVTFRCDPISEHNRLYWYRQTLGQGPEFLTYFQNEAQLEKSRLLSDRFSAERPKGSFSTLEIQRTEQGDSAMYLCASTPGLEAFFGQGTRLTVV.

This rearrangement joins TRBV5-1 to TRBJ2-4, with TRBD1 matching 7 bases. The CDR3 runs to 14 residues. Per the germline V gene, CDR1 is SGHRS and CDR2 is YFSETQ. J was trimmed by 9 bases and V by 0 bases; bases with no gene match: 6. CDR3 sequence (DNA): TGCGCCAGCAGCTTGGGTCAGGGGGTTGCCATTCAGTACTTC. Its translation is CASSLGQGVAIQYF. Using reference TRBV5-1 and TRBJ2-4 for the parts outside the CDR3, the full variable domain is KAGVTQTPRYLIKTRGQQVTLSCSPISGHRSVSWYQQTPGQGLQFLFEYFSETQRNKGNFPGRFSGRQFSNSRSEMNVSTLELGDSALYLCASSLGQGVAIQYFGAGTRLSVL.

This clonotype occurred a few times. The V gene is TRBV7-9, the J gene TRBJ2-1, with D perhaps TRBD2 (6 bases). The CDR3 sequence is 15 residues long. The germline V and J ends were trimmed by 2 bases and 7 bases, with 15 bases remaining between them. The V gene's germline CDR1 is SEHNR and CDR2 FQNEAQ (reference sequence). CDR3 DNA sequence: TGTGCCAGCAGCTTAAGGCCTAGCGAGGAAAATGAGCAGTTCTTC. As protein: CASSLRPSEENEQFF.